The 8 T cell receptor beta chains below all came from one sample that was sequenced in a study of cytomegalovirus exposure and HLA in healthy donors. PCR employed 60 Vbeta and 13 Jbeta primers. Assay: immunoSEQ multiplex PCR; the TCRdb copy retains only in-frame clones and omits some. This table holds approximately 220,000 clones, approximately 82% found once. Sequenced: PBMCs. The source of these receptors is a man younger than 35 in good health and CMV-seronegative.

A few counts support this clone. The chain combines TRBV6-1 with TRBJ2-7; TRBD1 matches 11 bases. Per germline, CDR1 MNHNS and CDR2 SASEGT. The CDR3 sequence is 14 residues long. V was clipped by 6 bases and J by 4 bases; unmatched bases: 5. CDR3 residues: CASRQDRGQYEQYF. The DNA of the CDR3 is TGTGCCAGCAGACAGGACAGGGGGCAATACGAGCAGTACTTC.

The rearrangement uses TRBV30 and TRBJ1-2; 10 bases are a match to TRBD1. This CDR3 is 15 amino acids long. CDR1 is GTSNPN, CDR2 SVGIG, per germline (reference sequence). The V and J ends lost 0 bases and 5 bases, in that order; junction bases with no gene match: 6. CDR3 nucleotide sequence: TGTGCCTGGAGTGTACTCAGGGGACAGGGGTATGGCTACACCTTC. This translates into CAWSVLRGQGYGYTF.

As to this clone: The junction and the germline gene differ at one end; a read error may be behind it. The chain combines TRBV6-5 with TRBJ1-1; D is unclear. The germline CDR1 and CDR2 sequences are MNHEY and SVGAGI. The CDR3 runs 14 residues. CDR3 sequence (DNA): TGTGCCAGCAGTTACGGGCCCTTGAAAACTGAAGCTTTCTTT. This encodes CASSYGPLKTEAFF.

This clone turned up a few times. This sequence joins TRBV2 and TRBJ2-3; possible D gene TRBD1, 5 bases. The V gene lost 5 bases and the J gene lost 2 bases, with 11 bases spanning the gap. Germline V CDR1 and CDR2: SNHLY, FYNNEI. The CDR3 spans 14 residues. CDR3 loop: CASSIQGNTDTQYF. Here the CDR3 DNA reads TGTGCCAGCAGTATCCAGGGAAACACAGATACGCAGTATTTT. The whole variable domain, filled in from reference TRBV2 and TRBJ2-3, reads EPEVTQTPSHQVTQMGQEVILRCVPISNHLYFYWYRQILGQKVEFLVSFYNNEISEKSEIFDDQFSVERPDGSNFTLKIRSTKLEDSAMYFCASSIQGNTDTQYFGPGTRLTVL.

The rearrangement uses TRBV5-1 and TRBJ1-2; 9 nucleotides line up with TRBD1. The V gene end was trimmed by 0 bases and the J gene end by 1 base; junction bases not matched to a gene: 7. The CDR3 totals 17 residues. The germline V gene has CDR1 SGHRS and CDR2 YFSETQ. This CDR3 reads CASSLVPPGQGNYGYTF. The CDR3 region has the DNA TGCGCCAGCAGCTTGGTTCCCCCGGGACAGGGTAACTATGGCTACACCTTC.

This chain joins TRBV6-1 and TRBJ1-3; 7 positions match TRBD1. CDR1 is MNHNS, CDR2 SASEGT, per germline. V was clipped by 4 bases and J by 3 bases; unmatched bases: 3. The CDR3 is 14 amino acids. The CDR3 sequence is CASSGQGVGNTIYF. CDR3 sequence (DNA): TGTGCCAGCAGTGGGCAGGGGGTTGGAAACACCATATATTTT.

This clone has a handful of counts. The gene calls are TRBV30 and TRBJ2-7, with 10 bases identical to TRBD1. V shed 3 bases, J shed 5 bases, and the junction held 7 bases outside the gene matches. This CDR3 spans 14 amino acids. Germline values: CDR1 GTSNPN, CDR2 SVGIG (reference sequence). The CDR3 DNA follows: TGTGCCTGGAGCAGGGACAGGGGTTTCAACGAGCAGTACTTC. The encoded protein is CAWSRDRGFNEQYF.

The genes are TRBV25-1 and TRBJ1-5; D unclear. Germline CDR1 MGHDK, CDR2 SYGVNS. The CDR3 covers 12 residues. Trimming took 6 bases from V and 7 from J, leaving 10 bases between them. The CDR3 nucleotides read TGTGCCAGCAGCGCAGGAGGCCAGCCCCAGCATTTT. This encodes CASSAGGQPQHF. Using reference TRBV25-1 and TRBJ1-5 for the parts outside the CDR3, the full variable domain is EADIYQTPRYLVIGTGKKITLECSQTMGHDKMYWYQQDPGMELHLIHYSYGVNSTEKGDLSSESTVSRIRTEHFPLTLESARPSHTSQYLCASSAGGQPQHFGDGTRLSIL.